This paragraph reports one TCR beta chain. Sequencing used immunoSEQ multiplex PCR; TCRdb keeps in-frame clones, though not all of them. The sample contains tens of thousands of clones, around 95% of which appear only once. The data belong to a study of T cell changes during pregnancy in multiple sclerosis. The V gene's germline CDR1 is SNHLY and CDR2 FYNNEI. This CDR3 is built from 14 residues. Trimming removed 7 bases from V and 5 bases from J, with 15 bases in between. This sequence originates from a female donor with multiple sclerosis, enrolled in a pregnancy study. The starting material was CD4+ T cells from peripheral blood mononuclear cells, obtained before pregnancy. The gene calls are TRBV2 and TRBJ2-4; D unresolved. The CDR3 DNA follows: TGTGCCAGCACCCCAGAGGCCCCAGAAAACATTCAGTACTTC. It is translated as CASTPEAPENIQYF.